The 15 T cell receptor beta chains presented below share a single source sample, sequenced in a study of blood T cell repertoires in COVID-19. Method: immunoSEQ multiplex PCR; TCRdb's copy keeps in-frame clones and lacks some. The sample carries roughly 100,000 clones, approximately 80% recorded once. The sample consisted of peripheral blood. The receptors come from an older man with COVID-19, enrolled during active disease.

In the case of this clone: One end of the junction varies from germline; a read error may be responsible. The chain carries TRBV7-7 and TRBJ2-1, with 12 bases fitting TRBD2. There are 15 residues in the CDR3. Germline CDR1 reads SSHAT; CDR2 reads FNYEAQ (reference sequence). The CDR3 sequence: CASSQRLAGEHEQFF. The CDR3 nucleotides read TGTGCTAGCAGCCAACGACTAGCGGGAGAGCATGAGCAGTTCTTC.

The chain has TRBV4-3 and TRBJ2-7; D is uncertain. This CDR3 has 15 amino acids. V lost 3 bases and J lost 0, with 12 bases in between. Germline values: CDR1 LGHNA, CDR2 YSLEER. The CDR3 spells CASSHVADISYEQYF. The CDR3 DNA is TGCGCCAGCAGCCACGTGGCGGATATCTCCTACGAGCAGTACTTC.

The V call is TRBV5-1, the J call TRBJ2-7; D might be TRBD1 (6 bases). This CDR3 contains 14 residues. V was trimmed by 0 bases and J by 4 bases, leaving 11 bases between them. Germline CDR1 is SGHRS and CDR2 is YFSETQ. CDR3 protein: CASSLGGQIYEQYF. In nucleotides, the CDR3 is TGCGCCAGCAGCTTGGGGGGACAAATTTACGAGCAGTACTTC.

This clone was detected once. The J gene is TRBJ2-1, the V gene TRBV5-4, with a possible D match to TRBD2 (7 bases). The CDR3 extends over 16 amino acids. CDR1 is SGHNT and CDR2 is YYREEE in the germline V gene (reference sequence). V lost 7 bases and J 0 bases, leaving 17 bases between the germline ends. The CDR3 DNA is TGTGCCAGCCAGTTAGGGGGGGGAAGCTCCTACAATGAGCAGTTCTTC. As protein: CASQLGGGSSYNEQFF.

The table lists this clone with a few counts. V is TRBV6-2 or TRBV6-3 and J is TRBJ2-1, with a possible D match to TRBD2 (5 bases). The germline CDR1 and CDR2 sequences are MNHEY and SVGEGT. V was shortened by 0 bases and J by 4 bases, with 10 bases between the two germline ends. This CDR3 is 15 amino acids long. The CDR3 sequence: CASSYSGGGYNEQFF. For the CDR3, the DNA is TGTGCCAGCAGTTACTCTGGCGGAGGATACAATGAGCAGTTCTTC.

The table lists this clone with a few counts. The chain has TRBV19 and TRBJ2-1, with D uncertain. V was clipped by 3 bases and J by 5 bases, with 11 bases between them. From germline, CDR1 is LNHDA and CDR2 SQIVND (reference sequence). This CDR3 is built from 14 residues. CDR3 in amino acids: CASSIAVSNNEQFF. The CDR3 DNA reads TGTGCCAGTAGTATCGCGGTCTCAAACAATGAGCAGTTCTTC.

The gene calls are TRBV6-5 and TRBJ2-2; 8 positions match TRBD1. The CDR3 is made up of 15 amino acids. V shed 10 bases, J shed 4 bases, and the junction held 11 bases outside the gene matches. The germline gives CDR1 MNHEY, CDR2 SVGAGI. The CDR3 region is CATTAGGAGTGELFF. The CDR3, as DNA: TGTGCCACCACGGCAGGGGGCGCGGGCACCGGGGAGCTGTTTTTT.

The chain uses TRBV27 and TRBJ2-5; 13 bases fit TRBD2. Germline V CDR1 and CDR2: MNHEY, SMNVEV (reference sequence). This CDR3 is 19 amino acids long. Trimming at V came to 0 bases and at J to 4 bases, leaving 11 bases not matched to a gene. CDR3 DNA: TGTGCCAGCAGTTTATCGATGGCCGGATGGACTAGCGGGAGAGAGACCCAGTACTTC. This encodes CASSLSMAGWTSGRETQYF.

The V call is TRBV5-4, the J call TRBJ2-7; tentative D call: TRBD1 (5 bases). The CDR3 contains 15 residues. The germline V and J ends were trimmed by 0 bases and 8 bases, with 18 bases remaining between them. Germline CDR1 SGHNT, CDR2 YYREEE (reference sequence). CDR3 DNA: TGTGCCAGCAGCTTGGATGGGCAGGGAAGCAATCAGCAGTACTTC. It codes for CASSLDGQGSNQQYF.

Many counts were recorded for this clone. The rearrangement links TRBV4-2 to TRBJ1-6; D possibly corresponds to TRBD1 (5 bases). The CDR3 is 16 residues long. V was shortened by 0 bases and J by 7 bases, with 13 bases between the two germline ends. Germline CDR1 is LGHNA and CDR2 is YNFKEQ. DNA for the CDR3: TGTGCCAGCAGCCAAGACACGATACAGGCGAATTCACCCCTCCACTTT. It codes for CASSQDTIQANSPLHF.

This clone came up once. The chain combines TRBV13 with TRBJ2-1, with TRBD1 matching over 7 bases. From germline, CDR1 is PRHDT and CDR2 FYEKMQ (reference sequence). Germline trimming cut 5 bases from V and 0 bases from J; bases unmatched to any gene: 7. There are 16 residues in the CDR3. CDR3 nucleotides: TGTGCCAGCAGCCAGATCCGACAGGGCTCCTACAATGAGCAGTTCTTC. This translates into CASSQIRQGSYNEQFF.

This sequence joins TRBV9 and TRBJ2-5; 10 nucleotides line up with TRBD2. This CDR3 region has 15 residues. Germline CDR1 and CDR2: SGDLS and YYNGEE. V lost 4 bases, J lost 5 bases, and 8 bases stayed unmatched. The CDR3 protein is CASSLSGRAPETQYF. DNA of the CDR3: TGTGCCAGCAGCCTGAGCGGGAGGGCACCGGAGACCCAGTACTTC.

The J gene is TRBJ2-3, the V gene TRBV5-6; TRBD2 is a possible D gene (7 bases). The germline V gene has CDR1 SGHDT and CDR2 YYEEEE. V shed 4 bases and J shed 2 bases, with 20 bases lying between them. This CDR3 is built from 17 residues. CDR3: CASSGEQGGIPTDTQYF. The CDR3, as DNA: TGTGCCAGCAGCGGAGAACAGGGAGGGATCCCCACAGATACGCAGTATTTT. Based on the CDR3 plus reference TRBV5-6 and TRBJ2-3, the full variable domain is DAGVTQSPTHLIKTRGQQVTLRCSPKSGHDTVSWYQQALGQGPQFIFQYYEEEERQRGNFPDRFSGHQFPNYSSELNVNALLLGDSALYLCASSGEQGGIPTDTQYFGPGTRLTVL.

The chain is built from TRBV27 and TRBJ2-1, with D possibly TRBD2 on 6 matching bases. V lost 6 bases, J lost 4 bases, and 10 bases lay in between. This CDR3 has 13 amino acids. Germline CDR1 and CDR2: MNHEY and SMNVEV (reference sequence). CDR3 bases: TGTGCCAGCAGATGGACTACATACAATGAGCAGTTCTTC. Protein sequence: CASRWTTYNEQFF.

In regard to this clone: A much larger clonotype is one base distant, so this may be a read error. The rearrangement links TRBV9 to TRBJ2-7; D possibly corresponds to TRBD1 (7 bases). Looked up from germline, CDR1 is SGDLS and CDR2 is YYNGEE. Trimming removed 4 bases at V and 6 bases at J, with 14 bases between. The CDR3 sequence is 13 residues long. The CDR3 loop is CASSKTGRTEQYF. CDR3 nucleotide sequence: TGTGCCAGCAGCAAGACAGGGAGGACCGAGCAGTACTTC.